Below are 30 T cell receptor beta chains sequenced from a single sample in a study of beta chain features in type 1 diabetes. The authors reverse transcribed all of the isolated RNA, so sequencing captured expressed TCRB transcripts. Assay: immunoSEQ multiplex PCR; the TCRdb copy retains only in-frame clones and omits some. The sample lists about 350,000 clones, around 20% seen once, with approximately 0.043% in the top ten. The sample was naive CD4+ T cells from blood. Receptors originate from a woman between 18 and 30 years old in good health.

This clone was seen a few times. V is TRBV2 and J is TRBJ2-3; D gene unclear. Per germline, CDR1 SNHLY and CDR2 FYNNEI. CDR3 length: 12 amino acids. Trimming removed 3 bases at V and 2 bases at J, with 3 bases between. CDR3 loop: CASSDFTDTQYF. CDR3 in DNA: TGTGCCAGCAGTGACTTCACAGATACGCAGTATTTT.

The chain uses TRBV30 and TRBJ2-7; 7 bases are a match to TRBD2. The ends lost 4 bases at V and 4 bases at J; junction bases unmatched: 16. Germline CDR1 GTSNPN, CDR2 SVGIG (reference sequence). The CDR3 contains 16 residues. This CDR3 is CAWIPTGKGAGYEQYF. CDR3 nucleotides: TGTGCCTGGATCCCTACGGGGAAGGGAGCGGGGTACGAGCAGTACTTC.

J is TRBJ1-2 and V is TRBV5-1, with 8 bases fitting TRBD1. Losses at the gene ends were 4 bases for V and 4 bases for J; bases not matched to a gene: 18. This CDR3 has 18 amino acids. Germline CDR1 and CDR2: SGHRS and YFSETQ. The CDR3 region is CASSLGQGLRYRLYGYTF. The CDR3 nucleotides are TGCGCCAGCAGCCTTGGACAGGGACTCAGATACCGGCTCTATGGCTACACCTTC. The complete variable domain, with remaining parts taken from reference TRBV5-1 and TRBJ1-2, reads KAGVTQTPRYLIKTRGQQVTLSCSPISGHRSVSWYQQTPGQGLQFLFEYFSETQRNKGNFPGRFSGRQFSNSRSEMNVSTLELGDSALYLCASSLGQGLRYRLYGYTFGSGTRLTVV.

V gene TRBV4-2 combines with J gene TRBJ2-7; D may be TRBD1 (5 bases). CDR1 LGHNA and CDR2 YNFKEQ come from the germline V gene. Trimming left V 1 base short and J 0 bases short, with 13 bases between. The CDR3 runs 16 residues. The CDR3 DNA sequence: TGTGCCAGCAGCCAAGTTAGGGGCCTTAGCTCCTACGAGCAGTACTTC. It specifies CASSQVRGLSSYEQYF.

The chain is built from TRBV6-6 and TRBJ1-1; TRBD1 aligns across 7 bases. The junction had 6 bases not matched to a gene; V was cut back by 0 bases and J by 11 bases. Per germline, CDR1 MNHNY and CDR2 SVGAGI (reference sequence). The CDR3 loop spans 13 amino acids. DNA for the CDR3: TGTGCCAGCAGTTACTCCCAAACAGGGGAGGCTTTCTTT. Translation gives CASSYSQTGEAFF.

This chain uses TRBV7-9 with TRBJ2-2; no clear D gene. The CDR3 extends over 12 amino acids. Trimming shortened V by 5 bases and J by 6 bases, and 7 bases separated the two germline ends. Germline V gene lookup returns CDR1 SEHNR and CDR2 FQNEAQ (reference sequence). The CDR3 nucleotides are TGTGCCAGCAGCATTAGCCCCGGGGAGCTGTTTTTT. Its translation: CASSISPGELFF.

Only a few counts were recorded for this clone. The rearrangement links TRBV9 to TRBJ2-2; D is unresolved. The CDR3 has 15 residues. V lost 0 bases, J lost 0 bases, and 6 bases lay in between. In germline, CDR1 is SGDLS, CDR2 YYNGEE. CDR3 nucleotides: TGTGCCAGCAGCGTAGCAGGTTCGAACACCGGGGAGCTGTTTTTT. This translates into CASSVAGSNTGELFF. The full variable domain, with the rest looked up from reference TRBV9 and TRBJ2-2, is DSGVTQTPKHLITATGQRVTLRCSPRSGDLSVYWYQQSLDQGLQFLIQYYNGEERAKGNILERFSAQQFPDLHSELNLSSLELGDSALYFCASSVAGSNTGELFFGEGSRLTVL.

The J gene is TRBJ2-7, the V gene TRBV23-1; 9 bases fit TRBD1. TRBV23-1 is flagged as an ORF with uncertain function. This CDR3 contains 15 residues. The junction had 10 bases not matched to a gene; V was cut back by 8 bases and J by 2 bases. The CDR3 protein is CASGRETGGPYEQYF. In nucleotides, the CDR3 is TGCGCCAGCGGTCGGGAGACAGGGGGACCCTACGAGCAGTACTTC.

The rearrangement joins TRBV7-9 to TRBJ2-7; the match to TRBD2 covers 9 bases. CDR1 SEHNR and CDR2 FQNEAQ come from the germline V gene (reference sequence). The CDR3 runs to 16 residues. V dropped 6 bases and J dropped 0; count of bases not matched to a gene: 9. The CDR3 here is CASSSPAGGSSYEQYF. In nucleotides, the CDR3 is TGTGCCAGCAGTTCACCAGCGGGGGGAAGCTCCTACGAGCAGTACTTC. Full variable domain (rest looked up from reference TRBV7-9 and TRBJ2-7): DTGVSQNPRHKITKRGQNVTFRCDPISEHNRLYWYRQTLGQGPEFLTYFQNEAQLEKSRLLSDRFSAERPKGSFSTLEIQRTEQGDSAMYLCASSSPAGGSSYEQYFGPGTRLTVT.

This rearrangement joins TRBV11-1 to TRBJ2-7; TRBD1 agrees at 7 bases. Germline V CDR1 and CDR2: SGHAT, FQDESV (reference sequence). The CDR3 extends over 14 amino acids. V dropped 1 base and J dropped 2; count of bases not matched to a gene: 2. In DNA, the CDR3 is TGTGCCAGCAGCTTAGGGACAGGTACCTACGAGCAGTACTTC. This codes for CASSLGTGTYEQYF.

The CDR3 reads CASSIGGRISYEQYF. For the CDR3, the DNA is TGTGCCAGTAGTATTGGGGGCAGGATCTCCTACGAGCAGTACTTC. This chain connects TRBV19 to TRBJ2-7; D is possibly TRBD1 (6 bases). This CDR3 spans 15 amino acids. Between the trimmed V and J ends, which lost 3 bases and 0 bases, there was a span of 12 bases. Germline V CDR1 and CDR2: LNHDA, SQIVND (reference sequence).

The CDR3: CASSIGTDPPLHF. DNA for the CDR3: TGTGCCAGCAGCATAGGGACAGATCCCCCCCTCCACTTT. The gene calls are TRBV7-2 and TRBJ1-6; 7 nucleotides agree with TRBD1. V lost 5 bases, J lost 13 bases, and 8 bases stayed unmatched. The CDR3 is 13 amino acids. Germline V gene data show CDR1 as SGHTA and CDR2 as FQGNSA.

V usage is TRBV29-1 and J usage is TRBJ1-2, with 8 bases fitting TRBD1. Germline CDR1 and CDR2: SQVTM and ANQGSEA. The CDR3 loop spans 11 amino acids. Written as DNA, the CDR3 is TGCGCGGGACAGGCTAACTATGGCTACACCTTC. It encodes CAGQANYGYTF.

This clone was detected a few times. V usage is TRBV7-2 and J usage is TRBJ2-5, with TRBD2 matching over 9 bases. The CDR3 extends over 15 amino acids. V was clipped by 0 bases and J by 9 bases; unmatched bases: 8. CDR1 is SGHTA, CDR2 FQGNSA, per germline. CDR3 residues: CASSLAREGGPPQYF. CDR3 sequence (DNA): TGTGCCAGCAGCTTAGCGCGGGAGGGGGGCCCGCCCCAGTACTTC.

CDR3 region: CASSQDPSGVFSYEQYF. CDR3 DNA sequence: TGTGCCAGCAGCCAGGACCCCTCGGGAGTCTTCTCCTACGAGCAGTACTTC. This rearrangement joins TRBV4-2 to TRBJ2-7; possible D gene TRBD2, 6 bases. The V gene's germline CDR1 is LGHNA and CDR2 YNFKEQ. Between the trimmed V and J ends, which lost 3 bases and 0 bases, there was a span of 18 bases. This CDR3 has 17 residues.

This chain uses TRBV5-1 with TRBJ2-1, with 16 bases matching TRBD2. Germline CDR1 and CDR2: SGHRS and YFSETQ. This CDR3 is built from 20 residues. The trim removed 3 bases at V and 7 bases at J, leaving 16 bases unmatched. In DNA form, the CDR3 reads TGCGCCAGCAGCTGGCTGACCTCGGGACTAGCGGGAGGGTGGGAGAATGAGCAGTTCTTC. As protein: CASSWLTSGLAGGWENEQFF.

The chain recombines TRBV10-3 with TRBJ2-1, with 11 bases identical to TRBD2. The CDR3 has 18 amino acids. Germline V gene data show CDR1 as ENHRY and CDR2 as SYGVKD. Trimming at V came to 2 bases and at J to 6 bases, leaving 12 bases not matched to a gene. The DNA for the CDR3 is TGTGCCATCAGTGAGGCCGGAGGGGGACTAGCGGACCTCAATGAGCAGTTCTTC. Translation gives CAISEAGGGLADLNEQFF.

This clone came up a few times. The CDR3 reads CASSLLAGGPNTQYF. CDR3 DNA sequence: TGTGCCAGCAGTCTACTAGCGGGAGGGCCCAATACGCAGTATTTT. This sequence joins TRBV7-9 and TRBJ2-3; TRBD2 matches at 13 bases. After removal of 6 bases from V and 7 bases from J, the junction contained 7 bases not matched to a gene. Germline lookup yields CDR1 SEHNR and CDR2 FQNEAQ (reference sequence). This CDR3 has 15 residues.

This chain joins TRBV7-8 and TRBJ2-1, with 7 bases that match TRBD2. After removal of 2 bases from V and 0 bases from J, the junction contained 13 bases not matched to a gene. CDR1 and CDR2 (germline): SGHVS, FQNEAQ. This CDR3 spans 19 amino acids. CDR3 region: CASSLRGVSLHRSYNEQFF. Written as DNA, the CDR3 is TGTGCCAGCAGCTTACGGGGGGTATCGCTCCACCGCTCCTACAATGAGCAGTTCTTC. Full variable domain (missing parts from reference TRBV7-8 and TRBJ2-1): GAGVSQSPRYKVAKRGQDVALRCDPISGHVSLFWYQQALGQGPEFLTYFQNEAQLDKSGLPSDRFFAERPEGSVSTLKIQRTQQEDSAVYLCASSLRGVSLHRSYNEQFFGPGTRLTVL.

The chain joins TRBV5-1 to TRBJ2-3; D gene unclear. The CDR3 is made up of 16 amino acids. V was clipped by 4 bases and J by 6 bases, with 21 bases between them. Germline values: CDR1 SGHRS, CDR2 YFSETQ. The CDR3 spells CASSPIGPNQADTQYF. The CDR3 region has the DNA TGCGCCAGCAGCCCCATTGGTCCCAACCAAGCCGATACGCAGTATTTT.

The chain joins TRBV6-5 to TRBJ1-2; perhaps TRBD1 as D (5 bases). The length of the CDR3 is 12 residues. Germline-derived CDR1 and CDR2 are MNHEY and SVGAGI. V gave up 4 bases and J gave up 8 bases, with 11 bases separating them. The CDR3 bases are TGTGCCAGCAGTTTACTCGGGGGAGGCTACACCTTC. Translating it yields CASSLLGGGYTF.

The rearrangement links TRBV2 to TRBJ2-2, with 8 positions matching TRBD1. V dropped 2 bases and J dropped 1; count of bases not matched to a gene: 3. From germline, CDR1 is SNHLY and CDR2 FYNNEI. The CDR3 consists of 16 residues. CDR3 sequence reads: CASSEQGALNTGELFF. The CDR3 coding sequence is TGTGCCAGCAGTGAACAGGGGGCCCTGAACACCGGGGAGCTGTTTTTT.

This clone was observed a handful of times. Here the CDR3 DNA reads TGCGCCAGCAGCTTGGCTGGCGCCGAGAGGGGCTACACCTTC. Translated, it gives CASSLAGAERGYTF. The chain links TRBV5-1 to TRBJ1-2; no clear D gene. There are 14 residues in the CDR3. V was cut by 0 bases and J by 8 bases, with 14 bases left in between. Germline CDR1 is SGHRS and CDR2 is YFSETQ. Together with reference TRBV5-1 and TRBJ1-2, the CDR3 gives the full variable domain: KAGVTQTPRYLIKTRGQQVTLSCSPISGHRSVSWYQQTPGQGLQFLFEYFSETQRNKGNFPGRFSGRQFSNSRSEMNVSTLELGDSALYLCASSLAGAERGYTFGSGTRLTVV.

This clone was detected only once. V and J are TRBV5-1 and TRBJ1-1; 10 bases fit TRBD1. There are 15 residues in the CDR3. V lost 3 bases, J lost 5 bases, and 7 bases stayed unmatched. Germline V gives CDR1 SGHRS, CDR2 YFSETQ. The CDR3: CASSYPGQGRTEAFF. The CDR3 nucleotides read TGCGCCAGCAGCTACCCGGGACAGGGGCGGACTGAAGCTTTCTTT.

On this clone: The same CDR3 also results from other DNA sequences found in this sample. The chain couples TRBV7-9 to TRBJ2-5; D unresolved. Trimming pared 5 bases from V and 2 bases from J, leaving 9 bases between. The V gene's germline CDR1 is SEHNR and CDR2 FQNEAQ (reference sequence). The CDR3 length is 13 residues. The CDR3, as DNA: TGTGCCAGCAGCCTAGGAGCGCAAGAGACCCAGTACTTC. Translation: CASSLGAQETQYF.

The V gene is TRBV6-6, the J gene TRBJ1-6; D is undetermined. Germline CDR1 reads MNHNY; CDR2 reads SVGAGI (reference sequence). The CDR3 sequence is 13 residues long. Trimming stripped 7 bases from V and 6 bases from J, with 10 bases between. CDR3 protein: CASTPSPNSPLHF. In DNA, the CDR3 is TGTGCCAGCACGCCGAGTCCTAATTCACCCCTCCACTTT.

The rearrangement joins TRBV7-2 to TRBJ1-6; tentative D call: TRBD1 (6 bases). Between the trimmed V and J ends, which lost 5 bases and 7 bases, there was a span of 24 bases. The CDR3 contains 18 residues. Germline V gene sequence: CDR1 SGHTA, CDR2 FQGNSA. The CDR3 bases are TGTGCCAGCAGCGCCCTTGCCTACAGGGTGCGAAGAAATTCACCCCTCCACTTT. Translation: CASSALAYRVRRNSPLHF.

On this clone: Additional DNA sequences in this sample encode the identical CDR3. This chain links TRBV9 with TRBJ2-5; 8 nucleotides match TRBD2. The CDR3 length is 13 residues. After removal of 0 bases from V and 5 bases from J, the junction contained 0 bases not matched to a gene. CDR1 is SGDLS and CDR2 is YYNGEE in the germline V gene. The CDR3 DNA reads TGTGCCAGCAGCGTAGCGGGGGGGGAGACCCAGTACTTC. Translated: CASSVAGGETQYF.

CDR3 protein: CASSLTGTEAFF. DNA for the CDR3: TGCGCCAGCAGCTTGACAGGCACTGAAGCTTTCTTT. J is TRBJ1-1 and V is TRBV5-1, with D possibly TRBD1 on 5 matching bases. The CDR3 contains 12 residues. Deletions cut 1 base from V and 4 bases from J, with 5 bases between. Germline V lookup: CDR1 SGHRS, CDR2 YFSETQ.

The V and J genes are TRBV29-1 and TRBJ2-1, with 9 bases fitting TRBD1. The CDR3 has 12 amino acids. V gave up 2 bases and J gave up 15 bases; unmatched junction bases: 8. Germline CDR1 and CDR2: SQVTM and ANQGSEA. The CDR3 region is CSVENRGQGRFF. Written as DNA, the CDR3 is TGCAGCGTTGAAAACAGAGGACAGGGGAGGTTCTTC.